The present entry profiles one T cell receptor (beta chain) with its context. No antigen is known for it. This sample was taken from a study of monozygotic twins with inflammatory bowel disease. Regarding the study as a whole: With others, IBD patients shared fewer clonotypes than healthy twins did, especially with disease activity. Cells of different T cell subtypes could not be told apart. Patient-specific immunosuppressive treatments may have made repertoires more variable.

The CDR3 consists of 13 residues. CDR1 and CDR2 from the germline V gene are LGHNT and FRNRAP. Starting material for each TCR library was 3,500 to 4,000 ng of total RNA. TCRdb reanalyzed the 5' RACE reads and collapses them to one entry per CDR3 protein, without DNA. The listing contains 190,000 or so distinct CDR3 sequences. The source material was blood. This receptor was identified in a human donor with ulcerative colitis or Crohn's disease, or a healthy co-twin of an affected twin (not recorded which). V is TRBV12-5 and J is TRBJ2-2; absent DNA, TCRdb's TRBD2 call cannot be checked. CDR3 loop: CASILNLHGELFF.